This TCR beta chain stems from a study of blood T cells in healthy people across ages. Study observations and caveats: Using unsorted PBMCs precluded a conclusive naive versus antigen-experienced comparison. Diversity was higher, and naive CD4+ cells more numerous, in long-lived donors than in aged donors.

Per sample, a minimum of 7 million PBMCs were isolated. A second roughly 6 to 11 cycle PCR used barcoded and J-beta primers. Each cDNA molecule received a tag from a template-switch adaptor that had 12 random nucleotides. TCRdb recomputed calls from the 5' RACE reads with MiXCR, one row per CDR3 protein. Found here are approximately 2,000,000 distinct CDR3 sequences, approximately 40% of them singletons; the top ten hold 23%. V dropped 3 bases and J dropped 4 bases, with 15 bases sitting between them. The CDR3 contains 15 residues. CDR1 is SGHTA and CDR2 is FQGNSA in the germline V gene. The sample holds a few counts of this clonotype. Its antigen is unidentified.

The receptor comes from a human donor in good health. The sequencing sample was made of blood. The chain uses TRBV7-2 and TRBJ2-5; D is possibly TRBD2 (5 bases). CDR3 region: CASSFGNLEGETQYF. The CDR3 DNA reads as TGTGCCAGCAGCTTCGGCAACCTAGAGGGAGAGACCCAGTACTTC.